Listed below are T cell receptor beta chains from one sample, sequenced in a study of Ad26.COV2.S vaccination and SARS-CoV-2 variants. The protocol was immunoSEQ multiplex PCR, while the TCRdb copy is restricted to in-frame clones and leaves out a portion. Among 300,000 to 450,000 clones, roughly nine tenths were seen once, and the ten largest hold 3% to 4%. The specimen was peripheral blood, collected after recovery from COVID-19. The receptor source for this set is a human donor who had recovered from COVID-19. Each CDR3 is given without its conserved first and last residue. Fields, in order: V gene, D gene, CDR3 protein. A D gene is named only where the DNA matches it firmly.

v_call: TRBV2
d_call: TRBD2
cdr3_aa: ASSEAGGLAAETQY

v_call: TRBV3-1/TRBV3-2
d_call: .
cdr3_aa: ASSPGVGRDTHYGYT

v_call: TRBV19
d_call: TRBD2
cdr3_aa: ASSLAGGLQETQY

v_call: TRBV6-4
d_call: .
cdr3_aa: ASSDTPSSTDTQY

v_call: TRBV6-6
d_call: .
cdr3_aa: ASSYTDSSGNTIY

v_call: TRBV5-1
d_call: .
cdr3_aa: ASSRVGREQF

v_call: TRBV6-2/TRBV6-3
d_call: .
cdr3_aa: ASSYVSSGGNQPQH

v_call: TRBV3-1/TRBV3-2
d_call: .
cdr3_aa: ASSFLGVLNEKLF

v_call: TRBV6-5
d_call: .
cdr3_aa: ASSYDGTAQETQY

v_call: TRBV7-9
d_call: .
cdr3_aa: ASSFPLAGFTDTQY

v_call: TRBV5-1
d_call: .
cdr3_aa: ASSILVDRAYNEQF

v_call: TRBV7-9
d_call: .
cdr3_aa: ASSPTGLRGSYNSPLH

v_call: TRBV2
d_call: .
cdr3_aa: ASSEGGWGYT

v_call: TRBV3-1/TRBV3-2
d_call: .
cdr3_aa: ASSQGRLTSSTDTQY

v_call: TRBV10-3
d_call: .
cdr3_aa: AISDGGSNNSPLH

v_call: TRBV27
d_call: TRBD1
cdr3_aa: ASSLRAGGNTEAF

v_call: TRBV15
d_call: TRBD1
cdr3_aa: ATSFPAGGYEQY

v_call: TRBV6-2/TRBV6-3
d_call: .
cdr3_aa: ASSAGGEAF

v_call: TRBV5-1
d_call: .
cdr3_aa: ASSLGDRQQETQY

v_call: TRBV19
d_call: .
cdr3_aa: ASSLGHARDEQY